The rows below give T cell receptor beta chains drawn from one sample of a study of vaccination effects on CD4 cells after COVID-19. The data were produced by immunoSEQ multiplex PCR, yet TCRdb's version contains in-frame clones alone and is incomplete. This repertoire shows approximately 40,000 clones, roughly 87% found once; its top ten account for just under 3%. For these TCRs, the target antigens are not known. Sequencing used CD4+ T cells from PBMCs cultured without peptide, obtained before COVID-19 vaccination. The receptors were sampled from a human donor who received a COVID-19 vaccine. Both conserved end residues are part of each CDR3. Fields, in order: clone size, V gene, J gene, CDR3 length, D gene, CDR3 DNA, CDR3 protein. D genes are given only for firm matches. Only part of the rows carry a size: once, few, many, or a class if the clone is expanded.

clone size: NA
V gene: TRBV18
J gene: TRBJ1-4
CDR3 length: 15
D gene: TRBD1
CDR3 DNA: TGTGCCAGCTCACGACGTTCGGACAGGGACGAAAAACTGTTTTTT
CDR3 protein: CASSRRSDRDEKLFF

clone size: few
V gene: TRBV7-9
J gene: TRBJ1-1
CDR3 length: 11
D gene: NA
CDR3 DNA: TGTGCCAGCAGCTTAGCAAAAGAAGCTTTCTTT
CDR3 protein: CASSLAKEAFF

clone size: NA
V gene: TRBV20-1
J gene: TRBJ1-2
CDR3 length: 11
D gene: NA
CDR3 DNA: TGCAGTCCGGGGATCCTCTATGGCTACACCTTC
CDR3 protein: CSPGILYGYTF

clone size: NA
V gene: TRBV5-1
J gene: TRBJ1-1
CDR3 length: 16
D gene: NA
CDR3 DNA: TGCGCCAGCAGCTTGGGTGTCGGGGGAATGAACACTGAAGCTTTCTTT
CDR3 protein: CASSLGVGGMNTEAFF

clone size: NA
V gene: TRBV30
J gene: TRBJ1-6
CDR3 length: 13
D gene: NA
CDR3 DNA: TGTGCCTTGGAAAGCTCCTATAATTCACCCCTCCACTTT
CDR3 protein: CALESSYNSPLHF

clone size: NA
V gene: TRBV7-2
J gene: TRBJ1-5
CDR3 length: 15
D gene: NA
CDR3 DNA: TGTGCCAGCAGCTTGGGCGGACAGACGAATCAGCCCCAGCATTTT
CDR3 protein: CASSLGGQTNQPQHF

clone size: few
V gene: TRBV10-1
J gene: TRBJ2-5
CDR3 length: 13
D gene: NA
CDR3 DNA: TGCGCCAGCTCCCAGGGGGGACGGGAGACCCAGTACTTC
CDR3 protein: CASSQGGRETQYF

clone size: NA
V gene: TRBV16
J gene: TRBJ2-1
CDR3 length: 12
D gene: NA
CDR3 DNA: TGTGCCAGCAGCCAACGCGGGAATGAGCAGTTCTTC
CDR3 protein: CASSQRGNEQFF

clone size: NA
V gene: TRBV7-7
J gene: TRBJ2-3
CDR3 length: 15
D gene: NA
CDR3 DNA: TGTGCCAGCAGCTCGAAGATGGGGAGCGGAGATACGCAGTATTTT
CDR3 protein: CASSSKMGSGDTQYF

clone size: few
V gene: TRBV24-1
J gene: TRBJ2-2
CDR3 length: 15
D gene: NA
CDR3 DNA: TGTGCCACCAGTGATTTGGTCAAAGGGACCGGGGAGCTGTTTTTT
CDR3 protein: CATSDLVKGTGELFF

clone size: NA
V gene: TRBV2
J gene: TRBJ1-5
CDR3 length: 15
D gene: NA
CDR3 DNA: TGTGCCAGCAGTGTAGCCGGCCTTATTGCCACCGCCCAGCATTTT
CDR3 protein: CASSVAGLIATAQHF

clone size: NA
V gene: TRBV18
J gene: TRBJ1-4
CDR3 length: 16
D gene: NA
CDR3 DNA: TGTGCCAGCTCACCACCGAATAGGGTCGGGGATGAAAAACTGTTTTTT
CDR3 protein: CASSPPNRVGDEKLFF

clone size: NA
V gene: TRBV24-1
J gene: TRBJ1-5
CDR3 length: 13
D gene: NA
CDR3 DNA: TGTGCCACCAGTGAAGACAGGTACCAGCCCCAGCATTTT
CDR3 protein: CATSEDRYQPQHF

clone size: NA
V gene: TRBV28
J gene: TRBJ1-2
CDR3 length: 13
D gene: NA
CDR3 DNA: TGTGCCAGCACCCAGGGACTGGTCCTGGGCTACACCTTC
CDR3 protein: CASTQGLVLGYTF

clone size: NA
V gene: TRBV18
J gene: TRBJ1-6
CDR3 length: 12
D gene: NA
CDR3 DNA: TGTGCCAGCTCACACGGGAATTCACCCCTCCACTTT
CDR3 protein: CASSHGNSPLHF

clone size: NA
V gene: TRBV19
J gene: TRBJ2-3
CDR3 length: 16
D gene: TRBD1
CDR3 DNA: TGTGCCAGTAGTATAAGGGACAGTTTTCGCACAGATACGCAGTATTTT
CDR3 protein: CASSIRDSFRTDTQYF

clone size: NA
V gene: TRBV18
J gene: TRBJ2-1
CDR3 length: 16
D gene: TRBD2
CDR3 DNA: TGTGCCAGCTCGAAACTTTCGGGGGGATTAGACAATGAGCAGTTCTTC
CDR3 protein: CASSKLSGGLDNEQFF

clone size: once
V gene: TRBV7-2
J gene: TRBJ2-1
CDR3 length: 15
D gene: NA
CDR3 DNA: TGTGCCAGCAGCTTACCAGGGGGGGTTTTGGGGGAGCAGTTCTTC
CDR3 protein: CASSLPGGVLGEQFF

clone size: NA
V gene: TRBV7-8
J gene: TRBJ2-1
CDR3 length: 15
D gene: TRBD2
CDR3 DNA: TGTGCCAGCAGCTTTGACGGGGGGGGGTACAATGAGCAGTTCTTC
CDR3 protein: CASSFDGGGYNEQFF

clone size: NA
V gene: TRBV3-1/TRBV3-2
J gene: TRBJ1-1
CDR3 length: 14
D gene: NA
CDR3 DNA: TGTGCCAGCAGCCTCTGGGGGCAGAACACTGAAGCTTTCTTT
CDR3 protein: CASSLWGQNTEAFF